The entry below describes one T cell receptor beta chain. Its specificity is unknown. The data belong to a study of T cells in localized non-small cell lung cancer. Notes on the study in general: Because researchers sequenced only one region of the tumor, heterogeneity is still possible. There were a median around 57 of the top 100 tumor clones appearing in adjacent lung. An association was observed between higher blood T cell density and longer overall survival. The study found T cell clonality highest in uninvolved adjacent lung, above tumor.

Assay: immunoSEQ multiplex PCR; the TCRdb copy retains only in-frame clones and omits some. In the table there are about 34,000 clones, roughly 93% of which are singletons. With 6 bases removed from V and 0 bases from J, the gap between germline ends came to 19 bases. The CDR3 runs 16 residues. Per the germline V gene, CDR1 is SGDLS and CDR2 is YYNGEE. The chain recombines TRBV9 with TRBJ2-7; D is perhaps TRBD1 (6 bases). This sequence was found in a female donor older than 55 with stage I lung adenocarcinoma. Source: peripheral blood, taken before any cancer treatment. CDR3 sequence (DNA): TGTGCCAGCACCCCGGGGTCAGGGGCTGACTCCTACGAGCAGTACTTC. Translation: CASTPGSGADSYEQYF. The variable domain in full, with the rest retrieved from reference TRBV9 and TRBJ2-7, is DSGVTQTPKHLITATGQRVTLRCSPRSGDLSVYWYQQSLDQGLQFLIQYYNGEERAKGNILERFSAQQFPDLHSELNLSSLELGDSALYFCASTPGSGADSYEQYFGPGTRLTVT.